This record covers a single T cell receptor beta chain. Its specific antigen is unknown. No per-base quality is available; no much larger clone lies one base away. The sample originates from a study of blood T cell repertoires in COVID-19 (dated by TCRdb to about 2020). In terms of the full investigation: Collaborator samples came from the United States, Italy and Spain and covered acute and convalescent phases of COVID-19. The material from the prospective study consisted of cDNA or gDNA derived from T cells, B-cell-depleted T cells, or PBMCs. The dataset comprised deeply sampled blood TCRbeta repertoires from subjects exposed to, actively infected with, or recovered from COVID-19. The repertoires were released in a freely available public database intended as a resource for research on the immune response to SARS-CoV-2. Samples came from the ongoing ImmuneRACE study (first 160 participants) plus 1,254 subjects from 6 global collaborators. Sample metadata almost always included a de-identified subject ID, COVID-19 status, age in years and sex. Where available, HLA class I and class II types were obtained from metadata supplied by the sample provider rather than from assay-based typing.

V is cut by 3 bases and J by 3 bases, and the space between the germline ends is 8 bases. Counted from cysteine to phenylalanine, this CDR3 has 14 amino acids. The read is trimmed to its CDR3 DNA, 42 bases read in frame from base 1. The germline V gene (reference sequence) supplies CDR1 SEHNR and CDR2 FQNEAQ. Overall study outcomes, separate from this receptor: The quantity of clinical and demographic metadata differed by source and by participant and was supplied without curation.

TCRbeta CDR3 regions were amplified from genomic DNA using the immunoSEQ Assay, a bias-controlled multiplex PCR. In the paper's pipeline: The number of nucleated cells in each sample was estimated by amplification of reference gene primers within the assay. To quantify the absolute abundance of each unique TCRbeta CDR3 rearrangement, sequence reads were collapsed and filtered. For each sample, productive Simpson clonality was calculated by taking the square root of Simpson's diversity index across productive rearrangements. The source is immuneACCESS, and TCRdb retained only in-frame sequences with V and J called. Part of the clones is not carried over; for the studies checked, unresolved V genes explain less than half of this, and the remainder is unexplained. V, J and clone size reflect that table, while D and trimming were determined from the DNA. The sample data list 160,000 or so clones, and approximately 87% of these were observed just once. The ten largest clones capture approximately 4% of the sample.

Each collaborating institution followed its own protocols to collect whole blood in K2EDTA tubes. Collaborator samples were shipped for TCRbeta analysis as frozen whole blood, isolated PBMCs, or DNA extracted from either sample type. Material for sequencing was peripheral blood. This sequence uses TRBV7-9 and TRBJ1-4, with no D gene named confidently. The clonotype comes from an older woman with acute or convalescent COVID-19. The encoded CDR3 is CASSFLSSNEKLFF. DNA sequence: TGTGCCAGCAGCTTTCTTTCCTCTAATGAAAAACTGTTTTTT. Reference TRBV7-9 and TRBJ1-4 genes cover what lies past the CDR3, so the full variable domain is DTGVSQNPRHKITKRGQNVTFRCDPISEHNRLYWYRQTLGQGPEFLTYFQNEAQLEKSRLLSDRFSAERPKGSFSTLEIQRTEQGDSAMYLCASSFLSSNEKLFFGSGTQLSVL.